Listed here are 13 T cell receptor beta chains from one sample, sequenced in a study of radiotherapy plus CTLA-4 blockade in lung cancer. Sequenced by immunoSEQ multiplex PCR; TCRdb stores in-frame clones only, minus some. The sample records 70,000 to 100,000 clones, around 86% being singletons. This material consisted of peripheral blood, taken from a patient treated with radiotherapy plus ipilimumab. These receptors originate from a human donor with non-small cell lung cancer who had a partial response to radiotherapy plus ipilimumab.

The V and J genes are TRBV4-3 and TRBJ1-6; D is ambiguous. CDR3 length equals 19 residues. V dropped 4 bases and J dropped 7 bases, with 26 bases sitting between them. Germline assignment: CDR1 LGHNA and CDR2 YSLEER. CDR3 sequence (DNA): TGCGCCAGCAGCCCCAGCCGGGAGAACTACCTTGATTGGAATTCACCCCTCCACTTT. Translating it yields CASSPSRENYLDWNSPLHF.

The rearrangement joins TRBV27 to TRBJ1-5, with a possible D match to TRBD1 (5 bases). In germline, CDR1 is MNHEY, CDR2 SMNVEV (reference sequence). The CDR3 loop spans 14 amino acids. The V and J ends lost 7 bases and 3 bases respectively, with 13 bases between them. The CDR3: CASKGQGPNQPQHF. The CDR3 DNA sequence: TGTGCCAGCAAGGGGCAGGGCCCCAATCAGCCCCAGCATTTT.

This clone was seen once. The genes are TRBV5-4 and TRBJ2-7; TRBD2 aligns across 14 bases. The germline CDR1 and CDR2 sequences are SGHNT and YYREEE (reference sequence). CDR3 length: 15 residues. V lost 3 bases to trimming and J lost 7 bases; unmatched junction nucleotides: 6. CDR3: CASSYGLAGGGEQYF. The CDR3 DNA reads TGTGCCAGCAGCTACGGACTAGCGGGAGGAGGGGAGCAGTACTTC.

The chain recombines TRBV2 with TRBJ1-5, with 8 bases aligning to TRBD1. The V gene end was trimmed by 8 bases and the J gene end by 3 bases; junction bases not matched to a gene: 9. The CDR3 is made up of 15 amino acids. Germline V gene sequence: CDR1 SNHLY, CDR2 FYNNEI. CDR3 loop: CASGGDRSLNQPQHF. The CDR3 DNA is TGTGCCAGCGGTGGGGACAGGAGCCTCAATCAGCCCCAGCATTTT.

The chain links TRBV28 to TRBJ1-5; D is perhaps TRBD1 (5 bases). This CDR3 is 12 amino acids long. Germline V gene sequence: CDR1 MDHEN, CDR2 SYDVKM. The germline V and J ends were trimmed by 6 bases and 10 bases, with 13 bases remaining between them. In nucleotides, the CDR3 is TGTGCCAGCAGAACGATCAGGGATCCCCAGCATTTT. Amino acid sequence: CASRTIRDPQHF.

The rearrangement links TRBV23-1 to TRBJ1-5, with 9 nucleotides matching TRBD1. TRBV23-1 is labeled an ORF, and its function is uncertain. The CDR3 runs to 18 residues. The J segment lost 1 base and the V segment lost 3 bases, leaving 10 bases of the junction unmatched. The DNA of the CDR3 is TGCGCCAGCAGTCACGAAGGGACAGGGTGGATGAGCAATCAGCCCCAGCATTTT. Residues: CASSHEGTGWMSNQPQHF.

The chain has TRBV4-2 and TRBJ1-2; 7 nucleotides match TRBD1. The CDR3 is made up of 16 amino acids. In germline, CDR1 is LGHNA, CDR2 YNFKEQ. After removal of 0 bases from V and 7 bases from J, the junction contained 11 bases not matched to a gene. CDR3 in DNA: TGTGCCAGCAGCCAAGATCAGGGGTCAGGGGGTTCTGGCTACACCTTC. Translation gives CASSQDQGSGGSGYTF.

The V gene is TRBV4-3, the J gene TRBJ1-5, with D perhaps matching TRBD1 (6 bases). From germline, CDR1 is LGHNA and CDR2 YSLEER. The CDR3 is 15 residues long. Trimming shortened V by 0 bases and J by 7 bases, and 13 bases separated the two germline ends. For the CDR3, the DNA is TGCGCCAGCAGCCAAGAGGCGGGGGGGGGCCAGCCCCAGCATTTT. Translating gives CASSQEAGGGQPQHF.

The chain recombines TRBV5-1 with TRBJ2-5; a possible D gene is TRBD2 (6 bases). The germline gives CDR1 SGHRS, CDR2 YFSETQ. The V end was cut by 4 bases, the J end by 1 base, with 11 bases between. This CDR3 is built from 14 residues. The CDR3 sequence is CASSVAGSQETQYF. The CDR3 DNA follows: TGCGCCAGCAGCGTAGCCGGGAGCCAAGAGACCCAGTACTTC.

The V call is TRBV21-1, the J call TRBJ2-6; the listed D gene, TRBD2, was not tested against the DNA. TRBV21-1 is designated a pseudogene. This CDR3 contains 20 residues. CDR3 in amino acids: CAIGHRVPTSGRTGANVLTF. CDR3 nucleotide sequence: TGTGCCATCGGCCACAGGGTACCGACTAGCGGGAGAACTGGGGCCAACGTCCTGACTTTC.

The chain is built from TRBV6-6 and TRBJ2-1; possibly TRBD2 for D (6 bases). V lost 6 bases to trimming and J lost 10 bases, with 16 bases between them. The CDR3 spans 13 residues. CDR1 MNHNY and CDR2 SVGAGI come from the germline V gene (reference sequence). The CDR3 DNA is TGTGCCAGCAGGGGGTTGACTGCGGGGGAGCAGTTCTTC. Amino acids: CASRGLTAGEQFF.

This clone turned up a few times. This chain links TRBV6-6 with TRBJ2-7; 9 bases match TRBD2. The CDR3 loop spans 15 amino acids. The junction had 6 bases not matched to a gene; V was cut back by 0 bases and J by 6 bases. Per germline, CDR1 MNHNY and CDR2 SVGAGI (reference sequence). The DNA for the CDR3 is TGTGCCAGCAGTTACTCTGGGCTAGCGGGACCCGAGCAGTACGTC. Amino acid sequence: CASSYSGLAGPEQYV.

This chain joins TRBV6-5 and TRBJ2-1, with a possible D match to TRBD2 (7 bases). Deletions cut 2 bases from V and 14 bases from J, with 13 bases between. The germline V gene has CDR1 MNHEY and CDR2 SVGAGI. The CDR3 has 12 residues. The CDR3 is CASSYRGGRKFF. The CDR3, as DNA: TGTGCCAGCAGTTACAGGGGGGGAAGGAAGTTCTTC.